The source of this TCR beta chain is a study of T cells after yellow fever vaccination. Study-wide results and caveats: Repertoires sorted by FACS could include abundant clonotypes that are contaminants from the bulk population. Across the CD4 and CD8 compartments, a small share of clonotypes was present in both. Most clones from primary vaccination resurfaced after the booster (around 97% CD4, 88% CD8).

V gave up 5 bases and J gave up 5 bases, with 10 bases separating them. The CDR3 runs to 13 residues. CDR1 and CDR2 from the germline V gene are MNHNS and SASEGT. A 5'RACE template-switching step, the method used to make TCR cDNA, added a universal primer site and UMIs. MiXCR, run by TCRdb on the 5' RACE reads, gives a single entry per CDR3 protein. The repertoire holds under 600,000 distinct CDR3 sequences, with just over 20% as singletons. About this clonotype itself: The antigen remains unidentified.

This TCR was sampled from a young man who received the YFV17D yellow fever vaccine. Here the sequenced sample was PBMCs, taken less than 25 days after the first yellow fever vaccination. V and J are TRBV6-1 and TRBJ2-1; D uncertain. CDR3 region: CASSPQPHNEQFF. The CDR3 nucleotides are TGTGCCAGCAGTCCCCAACCTCACAATGAGCAGTTCTTC.